This T cell receptor (beta chain) was sequenced in a study of cytomegalovirus exposure and HLA in healthy donors. Study-level findings and limits: As a later analysis showed, a missense DCLRE1C variant was linked to trimming of TCR beta V- and J-genes. Some segments of the V type, notably TRBV6-2 and TRBV6-3, were excluded as indistinguishable. Researchers reportedly found TCR beta sequences accurately predicted most subjects' HLA-A and HLA-B alleles.

PCR amplification relied on 60 Vbeta primers (plus 13 Jbeta primers). Clones were read by immunoSEQ multiplex PCR, and TCRdb kept only the in-frame ones, dropping some. The sample includes 100,000 to 150,000 clones, approximately 80% seen only once; the top ten take around 2%. On this clone itself: The antigen is unknown.

Trimming took 5 bases from V and 6 from J, leaving 14 bases between them. The germline V gene has CDR1 GTSNPN and CDR2 SVGIG (reference sequence). CDR3 length equals 13 residues. This TCR derives from a man aged 40-50 years in good health and CMV-seronegative. What was sequenced was PBMCs. This chain uses TRBV30 with TRBJ1-5; no firm D call. The CDR3 protein is CAWAGVVAQPQHF. CDR3 in DNA: TGTGCCTGGGCCGGGGTGGTAGCTCAGCCCCAGCATTTT.